These T cell receptor beta chains were read from a single sample in a study of response to subunit inactivated influenza vaccine. TCRdb ran MiXCR on the RT-PCR reads and lists one entry per CDR3 protein. Among 800,000 to 1,000,000 distinct CDR3 sequences listed, 21% were seen once. The source was PBMCs from blood, collected 4 to 6 days after vaccination. The receptors derive from a man aged 45-65 years who received an inactivated influenza vaccine. Each CDR3 is given with its conserved first and last residue. Each record gives: CDR3 protein, CDR3 DNA, V gene, clone size, CDR3 length, J gene, D gene. The D gene is left open where the match is weak. Clone size is stated in some rows and not others, as once, few, many or a class when expanded.

CASSLVTGVNTEAFF	TGCGCCAGCAGCTTGGTTACAGGGGTTAACACTGAAGCTTTCTTT	TRBV5-1	.	15	TRBJ1-1	TRBD1
CASSVVGLAANTGELFF	TGTGCCAGCAGCGTAGTGGGACTAGCGGCGAACACCGGGGAGCTGTTTTTT	TRBV9	.	17	TRBJ2-2	TRBD2
CASSQVGSSGNTIYF	TGTGCCAGCAGCCAAGTGGGGAGCTCTGGAAACACCATATATTTT	TRBV7-9	.	15	TRBJ1-3	.
CASSLVGSYNSPLHF	TGTGCCAGCAGTTTGGTGGGCTCCTATAATTCACCCCTCCACTTT	TRBV27	few	15	TRBJ1-6	.
CAISGGRQGIHSGANVLTF	TGTGCCATCAGTGGGGGAAGGCAGGGAATCCACTCTGGGGCCAACGTCCTGACTTTC	TRBV10-3	.	19	TRBJ2-6	.
CASSLDSGRTVKQYF	TGTGCCAGCAGCTTAGACAGCGGGAGGACGGTAAAGCAGTACTTC	TRBV7-2	.	15	TRBJ2-7	TRBD2
CASSRTVNEKLFF	TGCGCCAGCAGCCGGACGGTGAATGAAAAACTGTTTTTT	TRBV5-1	few	13	TRBJ1-4	.
CSARDFTSGKQETQYF	TGCAGTGCTAGAGATTTCACTAGCGGGAAACAAGAGACCCAGTACTTC	TRBV20-1	.	16	TRBJ2-5	TRBD2
CASSPLAGDTQYF	TGTGCCAGCTCACCATTGGCGGGAGATACGCAGTATTTT	TRBV18	.	13	TRBJ2-3	.
CASSDRTGNTEAFF	TGTGCCAGCAGTGACCGCACAGGGAACACTGAAGCTTTCTTT	TRBV6-1	.	14	TRBJ1-1	.
CASSPWTVLDTQYF	TGTGCCAGCAGTCCCTGGACGGTCCTAGATACGCAGTATTTT	TRBV28	.	14	TRBJ2-3	.
CASSLVQRSSYNEQFF	TGCGCCAGCAGCTTGGTACAGAGGAGCTCCTACAATGAGCAGTTCTTC	TRBV5-1	many	16	TRBJ2-1	.
CASSYGRNYEQYF	TGTGCCAGCAGTTACGGACGGAACTACGAGCAGTACTTC	TRBV27	few	13	TRBJ2-7	.
CSATRVDAKNIQYF	TGCAGTGCTACAAGGGTAGATGCCAAAAACATTCAGTACTTC	TRBV20-1	.	14	TRBJ2-4	.
CASSLDRSPSYEQYF	TGTGCCAGCAGCTTAGATAGGTCACCTAGTTACGAGCAGTACTTC	TRBV7-9	.	15	TRBJ2-7	.
CASSYTSGTHEQYF	TGTGCCAGCAGTTATACTAGCGGGACCCACGAGCAGTACTTC	TRBV6-5	few	14	TRBJ2-7	TRBD2
CASSQEKRANYGYTF	TGCGCCAGCAGCCAAGAGAAAAGAGCTAACTATGGCTACACCTTC	TRBV4-3	few	15	TRBJ1-2	.
CAISEANYGYTF	TGTGCCATCAGTGAGGCTAACTATGGCTACACCTTC	TRBV10-3	few	12	TRBJ1-2	.
CASSLIGPDTDTQYF	TGTGCCAGCAGTTTAATCGGGCCAGACACAGATACGCAGTATTTT	TRBV27	few	15	TRBJ2-3	.
CATSDRSGHNQETQYF	TGTGCCACCAGTGATCGAAGTGGACACAACCAAGAGACCCAGTACTTC	TRBV24-1	.	16	TRBJ2-5	.
CASSLAGQVYNSPLHF	TGTGCCAGCAGCTTAGCCGGACAGGTTTATAATTCACCCCTCCACTTT	TRBV7-2	few	16	TRBJ1-6	TRBD1
CAISADSGDDTQYF	TGTGCCATCAGTGCCGACTCAGGGGATGATACGCAGTATTTT	TRBV10-3	once	14	TRBJ2-3	.
CASTSGGALLNEQFF	TGTGCCAGCACCTCCGGGGGGGCCCTTCTCAATGAGCAGTTCTTC	TRBV28	.	15	TRBJ2-1	TRBD2
CASSEGWTGGTYEQYF	TGTGCCAGCAGTGAAGGCTGGACAGGGGGCACCTACGAGCAGTACTTC	TRBV6-1	.	16	TRBJ2-7	TRBD1
CASSRRWTSYNEQFF	TGTGCCAGCAGTCGCCGGTGGACCTCCTACAATGAGCAGTTCTTC	TRBV6-1	.	15	TRBJ2-1	.
CASSPDGGEQYF	TGTGCCAGCAGCCCCGACGGTGGAGAGCAGTACTTC	TRBV28	.	12	TRBJ2-7	.
CASSSYSPEAQYF	TGTGCCAGCAGCTCTTACAGCCCGGAGGCCCAGTACTTC	TRBV7-2	few	13	TRBJ2-5	.
CSVEYGNTEAFF	TGCAGCGTTGAATACGGGAACACTGAAGCTTTCTTT	TRBV29-1	few	12	TRBJ1-1	.